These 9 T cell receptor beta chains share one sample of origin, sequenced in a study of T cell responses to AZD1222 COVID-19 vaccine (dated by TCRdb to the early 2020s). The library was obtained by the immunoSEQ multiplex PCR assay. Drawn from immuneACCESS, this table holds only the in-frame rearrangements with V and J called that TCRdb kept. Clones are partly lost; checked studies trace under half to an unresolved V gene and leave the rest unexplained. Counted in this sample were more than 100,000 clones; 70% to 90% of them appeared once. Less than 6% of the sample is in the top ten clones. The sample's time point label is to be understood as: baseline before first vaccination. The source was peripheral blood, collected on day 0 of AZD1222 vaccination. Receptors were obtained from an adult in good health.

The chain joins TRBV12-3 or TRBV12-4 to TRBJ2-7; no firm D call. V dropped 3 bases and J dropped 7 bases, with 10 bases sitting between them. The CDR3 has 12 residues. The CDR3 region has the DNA TGTGCCAGCAGTTTTCAGGTGGGGGAGCAGTACTTC. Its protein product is CASSFQVGEQYF.

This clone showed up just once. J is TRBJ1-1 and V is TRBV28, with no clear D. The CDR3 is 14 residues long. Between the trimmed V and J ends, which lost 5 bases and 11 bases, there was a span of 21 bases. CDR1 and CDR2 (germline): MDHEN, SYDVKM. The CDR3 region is CASSPPDGPGGAFF. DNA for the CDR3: TGTGCCAGCAGTCCCCCCGATGGACCTGGCGGGGCTTTCTTT. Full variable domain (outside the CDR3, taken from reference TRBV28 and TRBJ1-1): DVKVTQSSRYLVKRTGEKVFLECVQDMDHENMFWYRQDPGLGLRLIYFSYDVKMKEKGDIPEGYSVSREKKERFSLILESASTNQTSMYLCASSPPDGPGGAFFGQGTRLTVV.

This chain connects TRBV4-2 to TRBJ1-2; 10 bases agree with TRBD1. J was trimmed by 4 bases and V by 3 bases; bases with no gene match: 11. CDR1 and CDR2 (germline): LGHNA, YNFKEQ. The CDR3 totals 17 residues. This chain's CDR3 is CASSQDGDRGYSYGYTF. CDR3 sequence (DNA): TGTGCCAGCAGCCAGGACGGGGACAGGGGATATAGCTATGGCTACACCTTC.

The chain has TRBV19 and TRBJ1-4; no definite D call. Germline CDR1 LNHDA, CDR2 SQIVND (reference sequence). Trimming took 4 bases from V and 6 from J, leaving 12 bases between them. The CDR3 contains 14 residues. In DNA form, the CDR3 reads TGTGCCAGTAGTAACGCAGGAGTATATGAAAAACTGTTTTTT. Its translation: CASSNAGVYEKLFF.

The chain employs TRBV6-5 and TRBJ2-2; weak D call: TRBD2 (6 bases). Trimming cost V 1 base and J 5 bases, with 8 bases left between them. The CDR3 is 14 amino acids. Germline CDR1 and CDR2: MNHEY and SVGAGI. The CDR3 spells CASSYYGGTGELFF. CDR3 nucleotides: TGTGCCAGCAGTTACTATGGGGGGACCGGGGAGCTGTTTTTT.

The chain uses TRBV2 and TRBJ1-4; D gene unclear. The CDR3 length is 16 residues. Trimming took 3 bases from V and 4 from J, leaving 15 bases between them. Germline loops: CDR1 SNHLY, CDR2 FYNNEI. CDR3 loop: CASSDLQTAINEKLFF. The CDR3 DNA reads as TGTGCCAGCAGTGACCTCCAGACCGCCATTAATGAAAAACTGTTTTTT. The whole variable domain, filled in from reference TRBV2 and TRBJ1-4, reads EPEVTQTPSHQVTQMGQEVILRCVPISNHLYFYWYRQILGQKVEFLVSFYNNEISEKSEIFDDQFSVERPDGSNFTLKIRSTKLEDSAMYFCASSDLQTAINEKLFFGSGTQLSVL.

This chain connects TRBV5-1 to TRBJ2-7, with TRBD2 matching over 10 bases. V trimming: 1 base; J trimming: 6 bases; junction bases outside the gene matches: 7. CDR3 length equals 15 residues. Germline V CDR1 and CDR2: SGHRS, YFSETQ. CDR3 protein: CASSLMSLAGVEQYF. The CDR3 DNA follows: TGCGCCAGCAGCTTGATGAGCCTAGCGGGGGTCGAGCAGTACTTC. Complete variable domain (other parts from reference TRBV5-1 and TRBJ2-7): KAGVTQTPRYLIKTRGQQVTLSCSPISGHRSVSWYQQTPGQGLQFLFEYFSETQRNKGNFPGRFSGRQFSNSRSEMNVSTLELGDSALYLCASSLMSLAGVEQYFGPGTRLTVT.

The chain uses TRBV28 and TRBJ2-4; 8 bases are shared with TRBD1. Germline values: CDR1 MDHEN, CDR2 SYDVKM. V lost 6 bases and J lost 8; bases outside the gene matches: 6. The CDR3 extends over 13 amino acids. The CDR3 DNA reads TGTGCCAGCAGCTCAGGGGGCCAGGACATTCAGTACTTC. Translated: CASSSGGQDIQYF.

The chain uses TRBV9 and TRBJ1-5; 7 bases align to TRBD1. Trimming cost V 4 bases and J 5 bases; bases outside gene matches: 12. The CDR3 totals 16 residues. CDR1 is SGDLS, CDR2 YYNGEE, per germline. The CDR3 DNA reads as TGTGCCAGCAGCCCGGGCCCGGACAGGCCCGATCAGCCCCAGCATTTT. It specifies CASSPGPDRPDQPQHF. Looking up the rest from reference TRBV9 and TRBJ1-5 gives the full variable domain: DSGVTQTPKHLITATGQRVTLRCSPRSGDLSVYWYQQSLDQGLQFLIQYYNGEERAKGNILERFSAQQFPDLHSELNLSSLELGDSALYFCASSPGPDRPDQPQHFGDGTRLSIL.